This passage covers 6 T cell receptor beta chains from one sample sequenced in a study of long-term antiretroviral therapy in people with HIV. Sequencing relied on immunoSEQ assay v3.0, run at survey level. Profiling relied on immunoSEQ multiplex PCR, and the TCRdb table lists in-frame clones only, not all of them. Among about 13,000 clones listed, about 77% were seen once. The sequences come from unsorted PBMCs, collected 1.3 years after starting antiretroviral therapy. These receptors all come from a woman aged 18-35 years with HIV.

The DNA of the CDR3 is TGCAGCGTTGTTCTCACTTCAGGAAACACCATATATTTT. Amino acid sequence: CSVVLTSGNTIYF. The V call is TRBV29-1, the J call TRBJ1-3; D is undetermined. Germline V lookup: CDR1 SQVTM, CDR2 ANQGSEA. This CDR3 contains 13 residues. V lost 4 bases, J lost 4 bases, and 11 bases lay in between. Combining the CDR3 with reference TRBV29-1 and TRBJ1-3 gives the whole variable domain SAVISQKPSRDICQRGTSLTIQCQVDSQVTMMFWYRQQPGQSLTLIATANQGSEATYESGFVIDKFPISRPNLTFSTLTVSNMSPEDSSIYLCSVVLTSGNTIYFGEGSWLTVV.

The chain joins TRBV6-5 to TRBJ2-7, with TRBD2 identical over 8 bases. From germline, CDR1 is MNHEY and CDR2 SVGAGI. V dropped 0 bases and J dropped 2; count of bases not matched to a gene: 3. The CDR3 loop spans 15 amino acids. As DNA, the CDR3 is TGTGCCAGCAGTTACTCGCTACTAGCGGCCTACGAGCAGTACTTC. It encodes CASSYSLLAAYEQYF.

This sequence joins TRBV9 and TRBJ2-1; the D is unclear. V was trimmed by 3 bases and J by 4 bases, leaving 8 bases between them. CDR1 and CDR2 from the germline V gene are SGDLS and YYNGEE. This CDR3 is 13 amino acids long. CDR3 sequence reads: CASSAPPYNEQFF. The CDR3 coding sequence is TGTGCCAGCAGCGCCCCGCCATACAATGAGCAGTTCTTC.

This clone was counted a single time. The chain carries TRBV6-6 and TRBJ2-5, with 7 positions matching TRBD2. Germline V gene data show CDR1 as MNHNY and CDR2 as SVGAGI (reference sequence). CDR3 size: 14 residues. The V segment lost 7 bases and the J segment 3 bases; nucleotides outside the gene matches: 8. CDR3 coding DNA: TGTGCCAGCACCGAGGGAGGGGTCAAAGAGACCCAGTACTTC. Its protein is CASTEGGVKETQYF.

The V gene is TRBV7-9, the J gene TRBJ1-4, with a possible D match to TRBD1 (5 bases). Germline CDR1 reads SEHNR; CDR2 reads FQNEAQ (reference sequence). With 5 bases removed from V and 8 bases from J, the gap between germline ends came to 18 bases. CDR3 length equals 15 residues. The CDR3 region has the DNA TGTGCCAGCAGCCCAATAGGCACAGGAGGGGAAAAACTGTTTTTT. This gives the protein CASSPIGTGGEKLFF.

This clone has only one observation. The chain links TRBV19 to TRBJ1-6; D is unclear. Trimming pared 5 bases from V and 0 bases from J, leaving 14 bases between. This CDR3 comprises 17 residues. Germline CDR1 is LNHDA and CDR2 is SQIVND (reference sequence). The CDR3 region has the DNA TGTGCCAGTAGTTCCCGAAACCCGCGCTCCTATAATTCACCCCTCCACTTT. Residues: CASSSRNPRSYNSPLHF.